This T cell receptor beta chain derives from a study of cytomegalovirus exposure and HLA in healthy donors. The PCR contained 60 Vbeta and 13 Jbeta primers. Study processing details: Later analysis identified 88 million or so unique TCR beta chains, about 10 million shared. Libraries were prepared by immunoSEQ multiplex PCR; TCRdb keeps only in-frame clonotypes and omits some of them. From that table come the V and J calls and clone size; the DNA was used to work out D and trimming. The data show under 250,000 clones, almost 80% seen once. CDR3 length equals 17 residues. V dropped 5 bases and J dropped 4; count of bases not matched to a gene: 14. The germline CDR1 and CDR2 sequences are SEHNR and FQNEAQ (reference sequence).

The receptor was derived from a male donor in good health and CMV-seronegative. The rearrangement joins TRBV7-9 to TRBJ2-1; 7 bases align to TRBD2. Sequenced sample: PBMCs. CDR3 nucleotides: TGTGCCAGCAGCCCCCGTGCCGGAAGCGGGGTATACAATGAGCAGTTCTTC. Its protein product is CASSPRAGSGVYNEQFF.